This entry lists 28 T cell receptor beta chains sequenced from one sample in a study of regulatory T cells in long-lasting Graves disease. Building the TCR beta libraries relied on iRepertoire HTBI primers, and CDR3 regions underwent Arm-PCR. Each CDR3 protein is one row after TCRdb ran MiXCR on the multiplex PCR reads. The repertoire includes around 500,000 distinct CDR3 sequences, 12% of them detected once, and almost 9% sits in the top ten. Time point in this sample: newly diagnosed GD, antithyroid drugs for less than 3 months. The authors made the TCR library using RNA they extracted from PBMCs. These same records also appear under a second study, on T cells in Graves' hyperthyroidism and ophthalmopathy.

The sequencing used peripheral blood mononuclear cells (PBMCs), collected at new diagnosis, from a patient treated with antithyroid drugs. These receptors were obtained from a woman in her twenties or thirties with Graves disease.

The table lists this clonotype with a few counts. The chain carries TRBV2 and TRBJ2-7; TRBD2 matches 10 bases. V shed 6 bases, J shed 3 bases, and the junction held 5 bases outside the gene matches. Germline-derived CDR1 and CDR2 are SNHLY and FYNNEI. The length of the CDR3 is 14 residues. CDR3 DNA: TGTGCCAGCAGCCGAACTAGCGGGAACTACGAGCAGTACTTC. This codes for CASSRTSGNYEQYF.

This clonotype was counted many times. This chain uses TRBV28 with TRBJ1-5, with TRBD1 identical over 7 bases. The CDR3 spans 15 residues. V lost 5 bases to trimming and J lost 6 bases; unmatched junction nucleotides: 10. CDR1 MDHEN and CDR2 SYDVKM come from the germline V gene. The CDR3 DNA follows: TGTGCCAGCAGTCGTAGCGGCGAGGGGGCTCAGCCCCAGCATTTT. Amino acids: CASSRSGEGAQPQHF. Complete variable domain (other parts from reference TRBV28 and TRBJ1-5): DVKVTQSSRYLVKRTGEKVFLECVQDMDHENMFWYRQDPGLGLRLIYFSYDVKMKEKGDIPEGYSVSREKKERFSLILESASTNQTSMYLCASSRSGEGAQPQHFGDGTRLSIL.

This clonotype showed up many times. The genes are TRBV18 and TRBJ2-7, with TRBD2 identical over 9 bases. Germline CDR1 reads KGHSH; CDR2 reads LQKENI. The CDR3 loop spans 15 amino acids. The J segment lost 3 bases and the V segment lost 7 bases, leaving 10 bases of the junction unmatched. The CDR3 bases are TGTGCCAGCTTAGCGGGAGACAGGGAAGGCTACGAGCAGTACTTC. It codes for CASLAGDREGYEQYF.

This clonotype was observed at least ten times. This rearrangement joins TRBV28 to TRBJ1-1, with D possibly TRBD1 on 6 matching bases. V was trimmed by 6 bases and J by 5 bases, leaving 19 bases between them. In germline, CDR1 is MDHEN, CDR2 SYDVKM. The CDR3 sequence is 15 residues long. The CDR3 DNA follows: TGTGCCAGCAGCCTTCAAGGTCGGGGGGCGACTGAAGCTTTCTTT. This translates into CASSLQGRGATEAFF. Using reference TRBV28 and TRBJ1-1 for the parts outside the CDR3, the full variable domain is DVKVTQSSRYLVKRTGEKVFLECVQDMDHENMFWYRQDPGLGLRLIYFSYDVKMKEKGDIPEGYSVSREKKERFSLILESASTNQTSMYLCASSLQGRGATEAFFGQGTRLTVV.

This clonotype was detected many times. The chain links TRBV11-3 to TRBJ2-2; D is uncertain. Trimming stripped 1 base from V and 2 bases from J, with 8 bases between. The CDR3 sequence is 15 residues long. The V gene's germline CDR1 is SGHNT and CDR2 YENEEA. DNA of the CDR3: TGTGCCAGCAGCTTAGGACGGCTAAACACCGGGGAGCTGTTTTTT. It translates to CASSLGRLNTGELFF.

Here the CDR3 reads CASSVDGTGPYGYTF. In nucleotides, the CDR3 is TGTGCCAGCAGCGTAGATGGGACAGGGCCTTATGGCTACACCTTC. V usage is TRBV9 and J usage is TRBJ1-2; TRBD1 matches 9 bases. Germline V gene lookup returns CDR1 SGDLS and CDR2 YYNGEE. V was pared by 0 bases and J by 5 bases, with 5 bases of the junction left unmatched. The CDR3 covers 15 residues.

At least ten counts were recorded for this clonotype. The chain is built from TRBV20-1 and TRBJ2-1; TRBD2 matches at 11 bases. This CDR3 spans 15 amino acids. Germline V gene lookup returns CDR1 DFQATT and CDR2 SNEGSKA (reference sequence). The V segment lost 6 bases and the J segment 4 bases; nucleotides outside the gene matches: 8. The chain's CDR3 is CSADAGTSGYNEQFF. CDR3 nucleotides: TGCAGTGCGGACGCCGGGACTAGCGGATACAATGAGCAGTTCTTC.

As concerns this clonotype: A read error is the likely source, as a far larger clone sits one nucleotide away. CDR3 sequence: CASSFSGTETQFF. In DNA form, the CDR3 reads TGTGCCAGCAGTTTTTCCGGGACCGAGACCCAGTTCTTC. This rearrangement joins TRBV12-3 or TRBV12-4 to TRBJ2-1; D possibly matches TRBD1 or TRBD2 (5 bases each). V was clipped by 3 bases and J by 13 bases, with 16 bases between them. CDR3 length: 13 residues.

This clonotype was seen at least ten times. V is TRBV6-2 or TRBV6-3 and J is TRBJ2-3, with D perhaps TRBD1 or TRBD2 (5 bases each). V lost 2 bases and J lost 0, with 15 bases in between. The CDR3 is 17 amino acids. CDR1 is MNHEY, CDR2 SVGEGT, per germline. The CDR3 nucleotides read TGTGCCAGCAGTTACGTTCCTGTGGGACCTAGCACAGATACGCAGTATTTT. Residues: CASSYVPVGPSTDTQYF.

In this sample, this clonotype turned up a few times. The CDR3 DNA is TGTGCCACCAGTGACGGACGACGATGGGCAGATACGCAGTATTTT. It translates to CATSDGRRWADTQYF. V and J are TRBV24-1 and TRBJ2-3; D is unclear. The germline V and J ends were trimmed by 4 bases and 4 bases, with 14 bases remaining between them. In germline, CDR1 is KGHDR, CDR2 SFDVKD. There are 15 residues in the CDR3.

The CDR3 region is CASKTYRAKWTDTQYF. In DNA form, the CDR3 reads TGTGCCAGCAAGACCTACAGGGCGAAGTGGACAGATACGCAGTATTTT. V gene TRBV27 combines with J gene TRBJ2-3; maybe TRBD1 (6 bases). Trimming took off 7 bases at V and 3 bases at J, with 20 bases between the two ends. CDR3 length: 16 residues. Germline V lookup: CDR1 MNHEY, CDR2 SMNVEV (reference sequence).

About this clonotype itself: Since a far larger clone is one base different, this is likely a read error. This CDR3 reads CASSLGLASPQETQFF. In DNA form, the CDR3 reads TGTGCCAGCAGCTTGGGGCTAGCATCACCCCAAGAGACCCAGTTCTTC. J is TRBJ2-4 and V is TRBV11-2; possibly TRBD1 or TRBD2 for D (5 bases each). The tail of the sequence fits TRBJ2-1 better, so the J call may be wrong. Germline values: CDR1 SGHAT, CDR2 FQNNGV. The length of the CDR3 is 16 residues.

This clonotype has a handful of counts. The rearrangement uses TRBV29-1 and TRBJ2-7; D is ambiguous. The CDR3 is 16 residues long. Germline-derived CDR1 and CDR2 are SQVTM and ANQGSEA. Trimming took 2 bases from V and 0 from J, leaving 17 bases between them. CDR3: CSVEIVKAGSSYEQYF. In DNA, the CDR3 is TGCAGCGTTGAAATTGTTAAGGCTGGAAGCTCCTACGAGCAGTACTTC.

This clonotype has a count of ten or more. This chain uses TRBV2 with TRBJ2-3, with D possibly matching TRBD1 (7 bases). The germline CDR1 and CDR2 sequences are SNHLY and FYNNEI. V was trimmed by 5 bases and J by 5 bases, leaving 20 bases between them. The CDR3 has 16 residues. The CDR3 DNA reads as TGTGCCAGCAGTCTTTGGACAGGAAGGGGGGAAGATACGCAGTATTTT. This encodes CASSLWTGRGEDTQYF.

A few counts support this clonotype. The CDR3 DNA follows: TGTGCCAGCAGTTTATCCAGCGGGAGACTCTACGAGCAGTACTTC. Amino acids: CASSLSSGRLYEQYF. V and J are TRBV28 and TRBJ2-7; 8 nucleotides align to TRBD2. Germline lookup yields CDR1 MDHEN and CDR2 SYDVKM. This CDR3 spans 15 amino acids. J gave up 3 bases and V 1 base, and 5 bases lay outside the gene matches. Combining the CDR3 with reference TRBV28 and TRBJ2-7 gives the whole variable domain DVKVTQSSRYLVKRTGEKVFLECVQDMDHENMFWYRQDPGLGLRLIYFSYDVKMKEKGDIPEGYSVSREKKERFSLILESASTNQTSMYLCASSLSSGRLYEQYFGPGTRLTVT.

This clonotype occurred many times. This sequence joins TRBV12-3 or TRBV12-4 and TRBJ1-1, with a tentative D call TRBD1 (6 bases). V lost 4 bases to trimming and J lost 2 bases, with 29 bases between them. The CDR3 length is 20 residues. As DNA, the CDR3 is TGTGCCAGCAGTTCTTATCGCTCTGTCGGGACACTTCATCTTAACACTGAAGCTTTCTTT. Protein sequence: CASSSYRSVGTLHLNTEAFF.

Ten or more counts support this clonotype. The chain couples TRBV2 to TRBJ1-6; 7 nucleotides match TRBD1. The length of the CDR3 is 17 residues. Unmatched junction bases numbered 13, after V lost 6 bases and J lost 5 bases. Looked up from germline, CDR1 is SNHLY and CDR2 is FYNNEI. The CDR3 loop is CASRAPGQHLNNSPLHF. As DNA, the CDR3 is TGTGCCAGCAGGGCACCGGGACAGCACCTAAATAATTCACCCCTCCACTTT. The whole variable domain, filled in from reference TRBV2 and TRBJ1-6, reads EPEVTQTPSHQVTQMGQEVILRCVPISNHLYFYWYRQILGQKVEFLVSFYNNEISEKSEIFDDQFSVERPDGSNFTLKIRSTKLEDSAMYFCASRAPGQHLNNSPLHFGNGTRLTVT.

This clonotype was seen repeatedly, ten times or more. This chain joins TRBV11-3 and TRBJ2-1, with 9 nucleotides matching TRBD1. This CDR3 is built from 15 residues. Germline CDR1 and CDR2: SGHNT and YENEEA. The V gene end was trimmed by 1 base and the J gene end by 7 bases; junction bases not matched to a gene: 5. In DNA form, the CDR3 reads TGTGCCAGCAGCTTAGGGGGACAGGGCTCGAATGAGCAGTTCTTC. Amino acids: CASSLGGQGSNEQFF.

The genes are TRBV7-6 and TRBJ2-7; 9 nucleotides agree with TRBD1. Germline CDR1 SGHVS, CDR2 FNYEAQ. This CDR3 spans 16 amino acids. V lost 1 base and J lost 2; bases outside the gene matches: 6. This CDR3 is CASSLGDRESTYEQYF. CDR3 DNA: TGTGCCAGCAGCTTAGGGGACAGGGAGTCCACCTACGAGCAGTACTTC. The full variable domain, with the rest looked up from reference TRBV7-6 and TRBJ2-7, is GAGVSQSPRYKVTKRGQDVALRCDPISGHVSLYWYRQALGQGPEFLTYFNYEAQQDKSGLPNDRFSAERPEGSISTLTIQRTEQRDSAMYRCASSLGDRESTYEQYFGPGTRLTVT.

The V gene is TRBV4-1, the J gene TRBJ1-3, with a tentative D call TRBD1 (6 bases). Trimming took off 5 bases at V and 2 bases at J, with 13 bases between the two ends. Looked up from germline, CDR1 is MGHRA and CDR2 is YSYEKL. This CDR3 contains 15 residues. The CDR3 nucleotides read TGCGCCAGCAGCAAGGACAGACAGACTGGAAACACCATATATTTT. Protein sequence: CASSKDRQTGNTIYF.

A note on this clonotype: This may stem from a read error, because a much larger clone lies one nucleotide away. The chain employs TRBV18 and TRBJ2-5; TRBD1 aligns across 8 bases. CDR1 KGHSH and CDR2 LQKENI come from the germline V gene. V was clipped by 2 bases and J by 4 bases; unmatched bases: 3. CDR3 length: 14 residues. Here the CDR3 DNA reads TGTGCCAGCTCACCATCGACAGGGGTAGAGACCCAGTACTTC. This translates into CASSPSTGVETQYF.

At least ten counts were recorded for this clonotype. The chain is built from TRBV20-1 and TRBJ1-1, with D uncertain. The germline V and J ends were trimmed by 6 bases and 4 bases, with 15 bases remaining between them. The CDR3 has 13 amino acids. From germline, CDR1 is DFQATT and CDR2 SNEGSKA (reference sequence). The CDR3: CSAGGGRGTEAFF. The CDR3 bases are TGCAGTGCGGGTGGCGGCAGAGGCACTGAAGCTTTCTTT.

This clonotype was observed many times. V gene TRBV7-3 combines with J gene TRBJ2-1; TRBD2 matches at 10 bases. This CDR3 comprises 13 residues. Germline-derived CDR1 and CDR2 are SGHTA and FQGTGA. V trimming: 4 bases; J trimming: 8 bases; junction bases outside the gene matches: 2. CDR3 loop: CASSSLAGDEQFF. CDR3 sequence (DNA): TGTGCCAGCAGCTCCCTAGCGGGAGATGAGCAGTTCTTC.

The sample holds many counts of this clonotype. The gene calls are TRBV2 and TRBJ2-7; 7 bases align to TRBD2. CDR1 is SNHLY, CDR2 FYNNEI, per germline. V shed 0 bases, J shed 3 bases, and the junction held 2 bases outside the gene matches. The CDR3 extends over 14 amino acids. This chain's CDR3 is CASSEASGYYEQYF. CDR3 sequence (DNA): TGTGCCAGCAGTGAAGCTAGCGGGTACTACGAGCAGTACTTC.

This clonotype was recorded many times. The chain uses TRBV9 and TRBJ1-4; no reliable D call. V shed 2 bases and J shed 6 bases, with 8 bases lying between them. CDR3 size: 13 residues. The germline gives CDR1 SGDLS, CDR2 YYNGEE. For the CDR3, the DNA is TGTGCCAGCAGCGTCGGTGATTATGAAAAACTGTTTTTT. Translation: CASSVGDYEKLFF.

The chain couples TRBV5-6 to TRBJ1-1; D is undetermined. The CDR3 extends over 19 amino acids. Germline V CDR1 and CDR2: SGHDT, YYEEEE. Between the trimmed V and J ends, which lost 2 bases and 10 bases, there was a span of 33 bases. The CDR3 region is CASSFPHSRFSEPSRGAFF. The CDR3 DNA is TGTGCCAGCAGCTTTCCTCATAGCCGGTTCTCGGAACCCTCCCGTGGAGCTTTCTTT. Full variable domain (rest looked up from reference TRBV5-6 and TRBJ1-1): DAGVTQSPTHLIKTRGQQVTLRCSPKSGHDTVSWYQQALGQGPQFIFQYYEEEERQRGNFPDRFSGHQFPNYSSELNVNALLLGDSALYLCASSFPHSRFSEPSRGAFFGQGTRLTVV.

This clonotype was seen at least ten times. J is TRBJ2-1 and V is TRBV7-9; D is unclear. The CDR3 length is 13 residues. Germline CDR1 SEHNR, CDR2 FQNEAQ (reference sequence). Trimming pared 0 bases from V and 7 bases from J, leaving 7 bases between. The CDR3 spells CASSLARLNEQFF. The CDR3 bases are TGTGCCAGCAGCTTAGCTAGGCTGAATGAGCAGTTCTTC.

The table lists this clonotype with a few counts. This sequence is one base from a far larger clone and is likely a read error. This chain joins TRBV7-2 and TRBJ2-5; D is tentatively TRBD1 or TRBD2 (6 bases each). The closer fit of TRBJ2-1 to the DNA end suggests the J call may be wrong. CDR1 SGHTA and CDR2 FQGNSA come from the germline V gene. The CDR3 is made up of 12 amino acids. The CDR3 spells CASSSGGHEQFF. CDR3 sequence (DNA): TGTGCCAGCAGCAGTGGGGGGCATGAGCAGTTCTTC.